The source of this T cell receptor (beta chain) is a study of blood T cell repertoires in COVID-19. Overall study: Samples representing acute and convalescent COVID-19 were sourced from the United States, Italy and Spain. Nucleic acid was either cDNA or gDNA, and it came from T cells, B-cell-depleted T cells, or PBMCs.

Only a few counts were recorded for this clone. As handled by the study authors: Amplification with reference gene primers provided the estimates of nucleated cell counts. The repertoire was sequenced with immunoSEQ multiplex PCR; TCRdb's copy has only in-frame clones and lacks some. The V and J calls and clone size were taken over from that table, and D and trimming were inferred from the DNA. The data show tens of thousands of clones, 85% to 90% seen once. Germline V CDR1 and CDR2: SGHTA, FQGNSA. The CDR3 is 15 residues long. Trimming took 5 bases from V and 7 from J; bases not matched to a gene: 7.

This sequence originates from a man aged 60 to 75 with acute or convalescent COVID-19. Sequencing was performed on peripheral blood. This chain joins TRBV7-2 and TRBJ1-5; 11 bases are shared with TRBD1. The CDR3 loop is CASSRGQGGYQPQHF. The CDR3 DNA reads as TGTGCCAGCAGCAGGGGACAGGGGGGGTACCAGCCCCAGCATTTT.